The 25 T cell receptor beta chains listed next were all sequenced from one sample in a study of Ad26.COV2.S vaccination and SARS-CoV-2 variants (dated by TCRdb to the early 2020s). Reading the label with the study, this specimen's treatment or condition is: about 20 received Ad26.COV2.S at low or high dose, single or two shots; 5 received placebo; per-sample allocation not given. For vaccine and placebo recipients, repertoires were sequenced using samples collected on day 63 after the first injection. Library preparation used the immunoSEQ multiplex PCR assay. TCRdb took this table from immuneACCESS and kept in-frame rearrangements with V and J called. Such tables lack part of the clones; where checked against another copy, unresolved V genes explain under half of the gap, and the rest is unexplained. The table for this sample lists 250,000 to 300,000 clones; approximately 89% of them were counted only once. The ten largest clones capture about 3.6% of the sample.

This specimen was peripheral blood, taken in a trial of Ad26.COV2.S vaccine versus placebo. The receptors were gathered from a person between 18 and 59 years old who received the Ad26.COV2.S COVID-19 vaccine or a placebo.

The rearrangement links TRBV3-1 (or the pseudogene TRBV3-2) to TRBJ1-1; no firm D call. V dropped 0 bases and J dropped 4 bases, with 12 bases sitting between them. The CDR3 is 15 residues long. Germline V lookup: CDR1 LGHDT, CDR2 YNNKEL (reference sequence). The CDR3 DNA reads as TGTGCCAGCAGCCAAGATCCCCTCCGGGGCACTGAAGCTTTCTTT. The encoded protein is CASSQDPLRGTEAFF.

The chain carries TRBV5-1 and TRBJ2-3; a weak D match, TRBD2 (6 bases). With 0 bases removed from V and 2 bases from J, the gap between germline ends came to 13 bases. The CDR3 loop spans 16 amino acids. Germline V gene sequence: CDR1 SGHRS, CDR2 YFSETQ. Written as DNA, the CDR3 is TGCGCCAGCAGCTTGGGTATCGGGAGCTCCACAGATACGCAGTATTTT. It is translated as CASSLGIGSSTDTQYF.

The V call is TRBV30, the J call TRBJ2-7; 10 bases line up with TRBD2. Trimming took 3 bases from V and 3 from J; bases not matched to a gene: 8. The CDR3 loop spans 15 amino acids. Looked up from germline, CDR1 is GTSNPN and CDR2 is SVGIG (reference sequence). DNA of the CDR3: TGTGCCTGGAGGCGGACTAGCGGCATACTCTACGAGCAGTACTTC. It yields the protein CAWRRTSGILYEQYF.

The chain recombines TRBV4-2 with TRBJ1-1; D gene uncertain. Germline loops: CDR1 LGHNA, CDR2 YNFKEQ. There are 14 residues in the CDR3. Trimming pared 3 bases from V and 4 bases from J, leaving 12 bases between. The CDR3 coding sequence is TGTGCCAGCAGCCAGGCGGTGGAGGGCACTGAAGCTTTCTTT. This sequence encodes CASSQAVEGTEAFF.

The chain combines TRBV6-1 with TRBJ1-5, with D hard to call. The CDR3 extends over 13 amino acids. Trimming removed 3 bases at V and 2 bases at J, with 5 bases between. Looked up from germline, CDR1 is MNHNS and CDR2 is SASEGT. The CDR3: CASSDRGNQPQHF. CDR3 nucleotides: TGTGCCAGCAGTGACAGAGGCAATCAGCCCCAGCATTTT.

The gene calls are TRBV4-3 and TRBJ2-5; tentative D call: TRBD1 (5 bases). Looked up from germline, CDR1 is LGHNA and CDR2 is YSLEER. V was pared by 1 base and J by 4 bases, with 7 bases between. CDR3 length: 13 amino acids. CDR3 amino acids: CASSQVRGETQYF. The DNA for the CDR3 is TGCGCCAGCAGCCAAGTAAGGGGAGAGACCCAGTACTTC.

V gene TRBV27 combines with J gene TRBJ2-7, with 7 bases lining up with TRBD1. J gave up 0 bases and V 6 bases, and 11 bases lay outside the gene matches. Germline assignment: CDR1 MNHEY and CDR2 SMNVEV (reference sequence). The CDR3 loop spans 16 amino acids. The CDR3 DNA follows: TGTGCCAGCAGCCCCACTTACTCAGGGGGCTCCTACGAGCAGTACTTC. It codes for CASSPTYSGGSYEQYF.

The chain employs TRBV9 and TRBJ1-5, with D uncertain. Trimming removed 4 bases from V and 2 bases from J, with 7 bases in between. CDR1 SGDLS and CDR2 YYNGEE come from the germline V gene. The CDR3 runs 13 residues. CDR3: CASSTDGNQPQHF. In DNA, the CDR3 is TGTGCCAGCAGCACCGACGGCAATCAGCCCCAGCATTTT.

About this clone itself: At the DNA level, this CDR3 is encoded by other sequences in the same sample as well. The chain couples TRBV19 to TRBJ2-2, with no clear D. Germline values: CDR1 LNHDA, CDR2 SQIVND (reference sequence). The CDR3 runs 14 residues. Trimming left V 2 bases short and J 2 bases short, with 6 bases between. The CDR3, as DNA: TGTGCCAGTAGTATAAGCCCAAACACCGGGGAGCTGTTTTTT. Protein: CASSISPNTGELFF.

In this sample, this clone turned up once. The chain couples TRBV5-1 to TRBJ1-1; tentatively, D is TRBD1 (5 bases). Trimming pared 2 bases from V and 4 bases from J, leaving 18 bases between. The CDR3 length is 16 residues. CDR1 SGHRS and CDR2 YFSETQ come from the germline V gene. For the CDR3, the DNA is TGCGCCAGCAGCTTTCGGGGGGAGGGGCGTGGCACTGAAGCTTTCTTT. Translated, it gives CASSFRGEGRGTEAFF.

V usage is TRBV7-6 and J usage is TRBJ2-1; 11 nucleotides align to TRBD2. CDR1 and CDR2 (germline): SGHVS, FNYEAQ. Unmatched junction bases numbered 6, after V lost 0 bases and J lost 5 bases. CDR3 length: 17 residues. The CDR3 nucleotides read TGTGCCAGCAGCTTAGCCCGGGGACTAGCGGCCAACAATGAGCAGTTCTTC. Translation: CASSLARGLAANNEQFF.

The chain joins TRBV7-2 to TRBJ2-3, with 9 bases that match TRBD2. CDR3 length: 14 residues. In germline, CDR1 is SGHTA, CDR2 FQGNSA. V dropped 5 bases and J dropped 1; count of bases not matched to a gene: 1. The CDR3 reads CASSRTSGTDTQYF. The CDR3 DNA is TGTGCCAGCAGCCGGACTAGCGGCACAGATACGCAGTATTTT.

The gene calls are TRBV30 and TRBJ1-2; no definite D call. The CDR3 sequence is 14 residues long. Between the trimmed V and J ends, which lost 8 bases and 6 bases, there was a span of 22 bases. The germline V gene has CDR1 GTSNPN and CDR2 SVGIG (reference sequence). The CDR3 loop reads CAGSEARRTNGYTF. The DNA of the CDR3 is TGTGCCGGTTCCGAGGCCAGGAGAACTAATGGCTACACCTTC.

The rearrangement joins TRBV7-3 to TRBJ2-3; D possibly corresponds to TRBD2 (6 bases). Looked up from germline, CDR1 is SGHTA and CDR2 is FQGTGA. The CDR3 runs to 14 residues. V lost 2 bases to trimming and J lost 3 bases, with 9 bases between them. The CDR3 sequence is CASSLAGPTDTQYF. In DNA form, the CDR3 reads TGTGCCAGCAGCTTAGCGGGGCCTACAGATACGCAGTATTTT.

The chain carries TRBV9 and TRBJ2-3, with 14 bases matching TRBD2. Trimming at V came to 4 bases and at J to 4 bases, leaving 8 bases not matched to a gene. CDR3 length: 17 amino acids. Germline V gene data show CDR1 as SGDLS and CDR2 as YYNGEE. The CDR3 nucleotides read TGTGCCAGCAGCCCAAGGGGACTAGCGGGGGCCCCAGATACGCAGTATTTT. Translation: CASSPRGLAGAPDTQYF. Based on the CDR3 plus reference TRBV9 and TRBJ2-3, the full variable domain is DSGVTQTPKHLITATGQRVTLRCSPRSGDLSVYWYQQSLDQGLQFLIQYYNGEERAKGNILERFSAQQFPDLHSELNLSSLELGDSALYFCASSPRGLAGAPDTQYFGPGTRLTVL.

V is TRBV30 and J is TRBJ2-1, with 9 bases lining up with TRBD1. V was clipped by 0 bases and J by 11 bases; unmatched bases: 8. The CDR3 loop spans 14 amino acids. Germline V gives CDR1 GTSNPN, CDR2 SVGIG (reference sequence). CDR3 sequence: CAWSVGQGFSKQFF. In DNA form, the CDR3 reads TGTGCCTGGAGTGTCGGACAGGGGTTTAGCAAGCAGTTCTTC.

Here the CDR3 reads CASSSDGLPNYGYTF. The CDR3 DNA sequence: TGTGCCAGCAGCAGCGACGGCCTTCCCAACTATGGCTACACCTTC. The J gene is TRBJ1-2, the V gene TRBV21-1. TRBV21-1 is classified as a pseudogene. CDR3 length equals 15 residues.

This chain joins TRBV2 and TRBJ2-2, with 8 bases that match TRBD1. The CDR3 spans 13 residues. V trimming: 9 bases; J trimming: 8 bases; junction bases outside the gene matches: 8. Per germline, CDR1 SNHLY and CDR2 FYNNEI. The CDR3 DNA is TGTGCCAGGACAGGGGCGAAGGCTGGGGAGCTGTTTTTT. This codes for CARTGAKAGELFF. Together with reference TRBV2 and TRBJ2-2, the CDR3 gives the full variable domain: EPEVTQTPSHQVTQMGQEVILRCVPISNHLYFYWYRQILGQKVEFLVSFYNNEISEKSEIFDDQFSVERPDGSNFTLKIRSTKLEDSAMYFCARTGAKAGELFFGEGSRLTVL.

This clone was picked up a small number of times. The chain employs TRBV6-5 and TRBJ1-1; D gene ambiguous. There are 14 residues in the CDR3. The ends were cut back, 3 bases at V and 1 base at J, with 9 bases in the middle. Germline V gene lookup returns CDR1 MNHEY and CDR2 SVGAGI. CDR3 amino acids: CASSYFGRNTEAFF. As DNA, the CDR3 is TGTGCCAGCAGTTATTTTGGAAGGAACACTGAAGCTTTCTTT.

The V gene is TRBV7-8, the J gene TRBJ1-2; D remains unclear. Germline values: CDR1 SGHVS, CDR2 FQNEAQ. V was pared by 1 base and J by 4 bases, with 10 bases between. The CDR3 sequence is 14 residues long. The CDR3 region has the DNA TGTGCCAGCAGCTTAGAGATTGACCCCTATGGCTACACCTTC. Encoded protein: CASSLEIDPYGYTF.

The V call is TRBV11-2, the J call TRBJ1-2; D not resolved. Deletions cut 0 bases from V and 5 bases from J, with 10 bases between. Germline V gene sequence: CDR1 SGHAT, CDR2 FQNNGV. The CDR3 extends over 14 amino acids. The CDR3 DNA follows: TGTGCCAGCAGCTTAGATCTCGGACCTTATGGCTACACCTTC. Amino acids: CASSLDLGPYGYTF.

The chain joins TRBV7-9 to TRBJ1-4; 8 bases fit TRBD1. The CDR3 extends over 15 amino acids. J gave up 4 bases and V 4 bases, and 5 bases lay outside the gene matches. Germline V gives CDR1 SEHNR, CDR2 FQNEAQ (reference sequence). CDR3 DNA sequence: TGTGCCAGCAGCTATGACAGGGGAATTAATGAAAAACTGTTTTTT. Amino acid sequence: CASSYDRGINEKLFF.

This chain uses TRBV7-2 with TRBJ1-1; tentative D call: TRBD1 (5 bases). Germline loops: CDR1 SGHTA, CDR2 FQGNSA. CDR3 length: 14 residues. V was cut by 4 bases and J by 5 bases, with 14 bases left in between. The CDR3 bases are TGTGCCAGCAGCTCCCAGGGCCGGACTACTGAAGCTTTCTTT. Its translation: CASSSQGRTTEAFF.

This sequence joins TRBV14 and TRBJ1-2; 10 nucleotides match TRBD1. CDR3 length: 13 amino acids. V shed 4 bases and J 7 bases; nucleotides not matched to a gene: 3. Germline V gene lookup returns CDR1 SGHDN and CDR2 FVKESK. CDR3 protein: CASSPTGGFGYTF. CDR3 sequence (DNA): TGTGCCAGCAGCCCGACAGGGGGCTTTGGCTACACCTTC.

J is TRBJ1-2 and V is TRBV5-4, with TRBD1 as a possible D gene (6 bases). The CDR3 sequence is 15 residues long. Germline values: CDR1 SGHNT, CDR2 YYREEE (reference sequence). V was clipped by 0 bases and J by 4 bases, with 13 bases between them. CDR3 amino acids: CASSLALGASYGYTF. CDR3 nucleotides: TGTGCCAGCAGCTTGGCCCTGGGGGCCTCCTATGGCTACACCTTC. Filled out from reference TRBV5-4 and TRBJ1-2, the complete variable domain reads ETGVTQSPTHLIKTRGQQVTLRCSSQSGHNTVSWYQQALGQGPQFIFQYYREEENGRGNFPPRFSGLQFPNYSSELNVNALELDDSALYLCASSLALGASYGYTFGSGTRLTVV.